This TCR beta chain was sequenced in a study of OX40 agonist ivuxolimab in advanced cancers. Overall study results and limits: At 0.1 to 3.0 mg/kg and by week 6, clonal expansion occurred in CD4+ and CD8+ blood T cells.

Clones were read by immunoSEQ multiplex PCR, and TCRdb kept only the in-frame ones, dropping some. The sample yields 70,000 to 100,000 clones, 65% to 90% seen once. Comments on this clone: What it binds is not known.

CDR1 and CDR2 from the germline V gene are LNHDA and SQIVND (reference sequence). The V end lost 3 bases, the J end lost 9 bases, and 12 bases lay between the germline ends. The CDR3 length is 13 residues. Source: CD4+ or CD8+ T cells sorted from blood, taken in a trial of the OX40 agonist ivuxolimab. The J gene is TRBJ1-5, the V gene TRBV19; a possible D gene is TRBD1 (5 bases). The source of this sequence is an adult with an advanced solid tumor such as melanoma, head and neck, liver or kidney cancer. The CDR3 loop is CASSISGPTPQHF. In DNA, the CDR3 is TGTGCCAGTAGTATTTCGGGACCGACGCCCCAGCATTTT.